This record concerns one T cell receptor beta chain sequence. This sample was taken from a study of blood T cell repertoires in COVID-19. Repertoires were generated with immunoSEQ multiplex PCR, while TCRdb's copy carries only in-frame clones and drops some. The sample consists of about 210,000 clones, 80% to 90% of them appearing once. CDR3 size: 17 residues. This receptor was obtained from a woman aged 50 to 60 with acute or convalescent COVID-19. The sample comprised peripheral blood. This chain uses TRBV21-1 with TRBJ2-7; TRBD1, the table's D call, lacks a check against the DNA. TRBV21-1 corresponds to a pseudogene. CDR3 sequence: CASSKGQGVSNSYEQYF. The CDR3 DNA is TGTGCCAGCAGCAAGGGACAGGGGGTATCGAACTCCTACGAGCAGTACTTC.